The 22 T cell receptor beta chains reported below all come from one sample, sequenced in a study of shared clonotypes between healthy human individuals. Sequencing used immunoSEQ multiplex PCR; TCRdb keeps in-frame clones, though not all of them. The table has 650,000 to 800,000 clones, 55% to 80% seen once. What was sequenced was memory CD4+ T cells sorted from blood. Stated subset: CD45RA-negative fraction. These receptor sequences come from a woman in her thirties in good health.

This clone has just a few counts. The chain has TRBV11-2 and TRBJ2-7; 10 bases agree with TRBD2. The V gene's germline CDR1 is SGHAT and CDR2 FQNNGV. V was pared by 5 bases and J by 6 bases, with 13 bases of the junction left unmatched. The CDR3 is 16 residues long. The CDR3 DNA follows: TGTGCCAGCAGCCCGACCCCCTCTAGCGGGAGAGGCGAGCAGTACTTC. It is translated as CASSPTPSSGRGEQYF.

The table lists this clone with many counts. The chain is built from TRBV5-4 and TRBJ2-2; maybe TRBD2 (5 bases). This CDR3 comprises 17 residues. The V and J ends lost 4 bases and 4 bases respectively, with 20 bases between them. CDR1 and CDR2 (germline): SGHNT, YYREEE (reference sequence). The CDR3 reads CASSRGSSLAVTGELFF. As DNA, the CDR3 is TGTGCCAGCAGCCGAGGGTCCTCCCTTGCGGTCACCGGGGAGCTGTTTTTT.

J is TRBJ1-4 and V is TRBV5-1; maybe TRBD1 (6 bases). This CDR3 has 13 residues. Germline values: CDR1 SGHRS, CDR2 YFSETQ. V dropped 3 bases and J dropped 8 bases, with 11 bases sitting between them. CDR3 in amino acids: CASSWDTTEKLFF. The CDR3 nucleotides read TGCGCCAGCAGCTGGGACACCACCGAAAAACTGTTTTTT.

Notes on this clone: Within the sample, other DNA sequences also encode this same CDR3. For the CDR3, the DNA is TGTGCCAGCAGCCCAGAGGGACAGCCCCAGCATTTT. Its translation: CASSPEGQPQHF. The chain has TRBV11-2 and TRBJ1-5; D is uncertain. V was shortened by 5 bases and J by 7 bases, with 9 bases between the two germline ends. CDR1 is SGHAT, CDR2 FQNNGV, per germline. The CDR3 spans 12 residues.

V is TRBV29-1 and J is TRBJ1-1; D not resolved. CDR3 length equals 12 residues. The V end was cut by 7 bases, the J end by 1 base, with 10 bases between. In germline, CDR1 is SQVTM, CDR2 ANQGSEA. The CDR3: CSAHKTNTEAFF. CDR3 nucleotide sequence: TGCAGCGCACATAAAACGAACACTGAAGCTTTCTTT.

CDR3 loop: CASSSREGGNEQYF. In DNA, the CDR3 is TGCGCCAGCAGCTCGAGGGAGGGAGGGAACGAGCAGTACTTC. This sequence joins TRBV5-1 and TRBJ2-7; 7 nucleotides match TRBD2. This CDR3 comprises 14 residues. Looked up from germline, CDR1 is SGHRS and CDR2 is YFSETQ. V shed 3 bases, J shed 5 bases, and the junction held 8 bases outside the gene matches.

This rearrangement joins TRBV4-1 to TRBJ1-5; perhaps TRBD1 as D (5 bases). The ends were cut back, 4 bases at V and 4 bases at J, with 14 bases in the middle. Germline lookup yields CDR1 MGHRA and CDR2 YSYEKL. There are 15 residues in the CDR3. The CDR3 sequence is CASSRGEQENQPQHF. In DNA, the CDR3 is TGCGCCAGCAGCCGCGGGGAACAGGAGAATCAGCCCCAGCATTTT.

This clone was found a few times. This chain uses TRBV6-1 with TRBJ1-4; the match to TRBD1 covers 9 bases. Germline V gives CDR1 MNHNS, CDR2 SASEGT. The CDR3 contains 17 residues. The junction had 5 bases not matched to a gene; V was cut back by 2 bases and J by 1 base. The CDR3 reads CASSEQDRGKTNEKLFF. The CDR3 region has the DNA TGTGCCAGCAGTGAACAAGACAGGGGGAAAACTAATGAAAAACTGTTTTTT.

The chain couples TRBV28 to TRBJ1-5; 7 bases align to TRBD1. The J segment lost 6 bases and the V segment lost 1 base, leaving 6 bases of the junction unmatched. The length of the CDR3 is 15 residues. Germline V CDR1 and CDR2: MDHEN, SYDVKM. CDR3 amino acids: CASSLLGTATQPQHF. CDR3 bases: TGTGCCAGCAGTTTATTAGGGACAGCTACTCAGCCCCAGCATTTT.

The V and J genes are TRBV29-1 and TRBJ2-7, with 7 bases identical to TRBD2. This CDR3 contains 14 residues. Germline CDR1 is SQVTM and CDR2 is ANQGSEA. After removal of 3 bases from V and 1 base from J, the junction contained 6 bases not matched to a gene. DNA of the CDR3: TGCAGCGTTGATGGGGGAGGGAGGTCCTACGAGCAGTACTTC. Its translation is CSVDGGGRSYEQYF.

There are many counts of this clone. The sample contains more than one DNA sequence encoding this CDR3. The CDR3 DNA sequence: TGTGCCAGCAGTTTGGGACTTTTCACAGATACGCAGTATTTT. The encoded protein is CASSLGLFTDTQYF. The chain carries TRBV28 and TRBJ2-3; a weak D match, TRBD2 (6 bases). The CDR3 is 14 residues long. V shed 3 bases and J shed 2 bases, with 9 bases lying between them. Germline assignment: CDR1 MDHEN and CDR2 SYDVKM.

CDR3 sequence reads: CASSSTGDGNTIYF. In nucleotides, the CDR3 is TGTGCCAGCAGTTCCACAGGGGACGGAAACACCATATATTTT. This chain joins TRBV7-9 and TRBJ1-3, with 7 bases lining up with TRBD1. The CDR3 totals 14 residues. The trim removed 6 bases at V and 4 bases at J, leaving 6 bases unmatched. Per the germline V gene, CDR1 is SEHNR and CDR2 is FQNEAQ (reference sequence).

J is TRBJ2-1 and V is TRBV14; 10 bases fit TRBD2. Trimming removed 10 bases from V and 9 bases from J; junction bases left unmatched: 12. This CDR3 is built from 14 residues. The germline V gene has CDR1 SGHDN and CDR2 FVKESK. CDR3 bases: TGTGCCACCGGGCTAGCGGGAGTCGCTGGTGAGCAGTTCTTC. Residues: CATGLAGVAGEQFF.

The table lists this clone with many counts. The CDR3 here is CASSSGGGYEQYF. The CDR3 DNA sequence: TGTGCCAGCAGTTCCGGCGGGGGCTACGAGCAGTACTTC. The chain uses TRBV7-8 and TRBJ2-7; 7 positions agree with TRBD2. CDR3 length: 13 amino acids. Germline V gene sequence: CDR1 SGHVS, CDR2 FQNEAQ. V dropped 6 bases and J dropped 3; count of bases not matched to a gene: 5. Complete variable domain (other parts from reference TRBV7-8 and TRBJ2-7): GAGVSQSPRYKVAKRGQDVALRCDPISGHVSLFWYQQALGQGPEFLTYFQNEAQLDKSGLPSDRFFAERPEGSVSTLKIQRTQQEDSAVYLCASSSGGGYEQYFGPGTRLTVT.

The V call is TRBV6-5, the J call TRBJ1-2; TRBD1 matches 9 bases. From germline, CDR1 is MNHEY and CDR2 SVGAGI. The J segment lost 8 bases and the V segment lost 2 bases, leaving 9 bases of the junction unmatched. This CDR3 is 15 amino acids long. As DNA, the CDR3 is TGTGCCAGCAGTTACCTACAGGGGGCGCATGGAGGCTACACCTTC. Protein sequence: CASSYLQGAHGGYTF.

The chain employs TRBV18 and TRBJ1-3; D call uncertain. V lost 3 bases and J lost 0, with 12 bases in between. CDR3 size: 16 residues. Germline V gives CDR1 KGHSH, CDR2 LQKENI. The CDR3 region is CASSPASSFSGNTIYF. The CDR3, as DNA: TGTGCCAGCTCACCGGCCAGCTCATTCTCTGGAAACACCATATATTTT.

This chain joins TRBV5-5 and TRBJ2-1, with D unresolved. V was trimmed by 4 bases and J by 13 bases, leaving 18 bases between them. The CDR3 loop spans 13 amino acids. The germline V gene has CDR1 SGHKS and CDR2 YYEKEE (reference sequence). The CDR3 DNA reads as TGTGCCAGCAGCCCACCTCTGGCTCTAGGTCAGTTCTTC. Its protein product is CASSPPLALGQFF.

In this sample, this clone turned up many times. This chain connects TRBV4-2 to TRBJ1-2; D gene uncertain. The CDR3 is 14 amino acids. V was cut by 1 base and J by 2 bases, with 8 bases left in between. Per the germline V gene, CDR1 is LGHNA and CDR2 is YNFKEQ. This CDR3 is CASSQATENYGYTF. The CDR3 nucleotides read TGTGCCAGCAGCCAAGCGACCGAGAACTATGGCTACACCTTC.

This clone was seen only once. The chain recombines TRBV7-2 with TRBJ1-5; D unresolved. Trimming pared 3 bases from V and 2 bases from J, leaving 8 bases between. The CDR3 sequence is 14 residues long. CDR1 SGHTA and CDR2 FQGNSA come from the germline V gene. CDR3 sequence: CASSLGNGNQPQHF. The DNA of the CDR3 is TGTGCCAGCAGCTTGGGCAACGGCAATCAGCCCCAGCATTTT.

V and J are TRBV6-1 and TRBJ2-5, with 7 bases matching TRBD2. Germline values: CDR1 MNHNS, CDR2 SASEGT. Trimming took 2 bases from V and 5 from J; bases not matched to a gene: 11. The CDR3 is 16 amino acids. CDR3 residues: CASSEHRPGRAETQYF. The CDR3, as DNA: TGTGCCAGCAGTGAACATCGCCCAGGGAGGGCGGAGACCCAGTACTTC.

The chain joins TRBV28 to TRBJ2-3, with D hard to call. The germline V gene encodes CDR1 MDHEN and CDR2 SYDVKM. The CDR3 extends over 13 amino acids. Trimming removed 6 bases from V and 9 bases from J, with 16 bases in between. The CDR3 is CASSLLAPTTQYF. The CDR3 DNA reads TGTGCCAGCAGCCTTCTGGCCCCGACGACGCAGTATTTT. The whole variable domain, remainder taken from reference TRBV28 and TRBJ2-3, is DVKVTQSSRYLVKRTGEKVFLECVQDMDHENMFWYRQDPGLGLRLIYFSYDVKMKEKGDIPEGYSVSREKKERFSLILESASTNQTSMYLCASSLLAPTTQYFGPGTRLTVL.

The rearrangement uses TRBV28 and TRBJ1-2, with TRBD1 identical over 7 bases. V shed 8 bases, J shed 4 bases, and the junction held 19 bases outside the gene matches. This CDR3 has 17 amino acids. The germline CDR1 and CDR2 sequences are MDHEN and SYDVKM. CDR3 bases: TGTGCCAGCGTGGCCCCCGGGACAGCGACCGGCTCCTATGGCTACACCTTC. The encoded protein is CASVAPGTATGSYGYTF.